The 17 T cell receptor beta chains below were found in one sample sequenced in a study of CD8 T cells in Susac syndrome. Random hexamers were used to reverse transcribe the RNA input (about 0.45 to 1 ug). MiXCR, applied by TCRdb to the immunoSEQ multiplex PCR reads, yields one record per CDR3 protein. This sample yields 150,000 to 200,000 distinct CDR3 sequences, of which about 93% are seen a single time; around 0.13% belongs to the top ten. Specimen: CD4+ T cells from PBMCs. These receptors were collected from a human donor in good health.

V usage is TRBV20-1 and J usage is TRBJ2-2; D tentatively fits TRBD1 or TRBD2 (6 bases each). This CDR3 contains 18 residues. The germline gives CDR1 DFQATT, CDR2 SNEGSKA (reference sequence). Trimming shortened V by 0 bases and J by 4 bases, and 21 bases separated the two germline ends. CDR3 sequence reads: CSAREASGASAGTGELFF. CDR3 DNA sequence: TGCAGTGCTAGAGAAGCCTCGGGGGCCAGCGCGGGCACCGGGGAGCTGTTTTTT.

The gene calls are TRBV6-5 and TRBJ1-1; D gene uncertain. The CDR3 has 14 amino acids. With 2 bases removed from V and 3 bases from J, the gap between germline ends came to 10 bases. Germline V gene data show CDR1 as MNHEY and CDR2 as SVGAGI. This CDR3 is CASSYRAWDTEAFF. Here the CDR3 DNA reads TGTGCCAGCAGTTACCGGGCCTGGGACACTGAAGCTTTCTTT.

The V call is TRBV20-1, the J call TRBJ1-5; TRBD1 matches at 8 bases. V dropped 5 bases and J dropped 4; count of bases not matched to a gene: 13. The V gene's germline CDR1 is DFQATT and CDR2 SNEGSKA (reference sequence). The CDR3 is 16 residues long. The CDR3 region is CSAQRAGGGGNQPQHF. In nucleotides, the CDR3 is TGCAGTGCTCAGAGGGCAGGGGGCGGTGGGAATCAGCCCCAGCATTTT.

The V gene is TRBV7-9, the J gene TRBJ1-2; D gene unclear. Trimming cost V 2 bases and J 8 bases, with 18 bases left between them. CDR3 length: 15 residues. From germline, CDR1 is SEHNR and CDR2 FQNEAQ (reference sequence). This chain's CDR3 is CASSLQESVKGGYTF. DNA of the CDR3: TGTGCCAGCAGCTTACAGGAGTCTGTAAAGGGAGGCTACACCTTC.

The chain has TRBV5-1 and TRBJ2-7; tentatively, D is TRBD2 (7 bases). V lost 7 bases and J 3 bases, leaving 17 bases between the germline ends. Germline CDR1 and CDR2: SGHRS and YFSETQ. The CDR3 covers 14 residues. CDR3 coding DNA: TGCGCCAGCGGCGTGGGGGGGGGCCTCTACGAGCAGTACTTC. Encoded protein: CASGVGGGLYEQYF. Full variable domain (remainder filled in from reference TRBV5-1 and TRBJ2-7): KAGVTQTPRYLIKTRGQQVTLSCSPISGHRSVSWYQQTPGQGLQFLFEYFSETQRNKGNFPGRFSGRQFSNSRSEMNVSTLELGDSALYLCASGVGGGLYEQYFGPGTRLTVT.

This chain connects TRBV5-1 to TRBJ2-7; D is perhaps TRBD1 or TRBD2 (5 bases each). V lost 7 bases and J 0 bases, leaving 14 bases between the germline ends. CDR1 SGHRS and CDR2 YFSETQ come from the germline V gene. This CDR3 contains 14 residues. CDR3 amino acids: CASGDGSFSYEQYF. CDR3 in DNA: TGCGCCAGCGGGGACGGGTCCTTCTCCTACGAGCAGTACTTC.

The chain joins TRBV12-3 or TRBV12-4 to TRBJ2-3; TRBD2 aligns across 15 bases. CDR3 length: 17 residues. The trim removed 5 bases at V and 0 bases at J, leaving 3 bases unmatched. The CDR3 nucleotides are TGTGCCAGCAGTCGGACTAGCGGGGGGGGCAGCACAGATACGCAGTATTTT. Protein: CASSRTSGGGSTDTQYF.

The rearrangement links TRBV6-6 to TRBJ2-7; D is unresolved. The V end was cut by 6 bases, the J end by 7 bases, with 16 bases between. CDR1 is MNHNY, CDR2 SVGAGI, per germline (reference sequence). CDR3 length equals 13 residues. The CDR3 spells CASSHSEVLEQYF. In DNA, the CDR3 is TGTGCCAGCAGCCACTCGGAAGTTCTGGAGCAGTACTTC.

CDR3 residues: CASSAEMNTEAFF. Here the CDR3 DNA reads TGTGCCAGCAGCGCAGAGATGAACACTGAAGCTTTCTTT. The rearrangement links TRBV6-1 to TRBJ1-1; D is ambiguous. The CDR3 has 13 residues. V gave up 6 bases and J gave up 0 bases, with 8 bases separating them. CDR1 MNHNS and CDR2 SASEGT come from the germline V gene.

The chain links TRBV3-1 to TRBJ2-6; D uncertain. V was shortened by 8 bases and J by 4 bases, with 9 bases between the two germline ends. The CDR3 is 13 amino acids. Germline-derived CDR1 and CDR2 are LGHDT and YNNKEL (reference sequence). The CDR3 loop reads CASGTTGANVLTF. The CDR3 DNA reads as TGTGCCAGCGGCACTACCGGGGCCAACGTCCTGACTTTC.

This clonotype turned up a few times. V gene TRBV12-3 or TRBV12-4 combines with J gene TRBJ1-1; D is possibly TRBD1 (6 bases). The CDR3 is 12 amino acids. V shed 3 bases and J shed 6 bases, with 8 bases lying between them. The CDR3 nucleotides are TGTGCCAGCAGTTTTCAGGGGTCTGAAGCTTTCTTT. Encoded protein: CASSFQGSEAFF.

The genes are TRBV7-2 and TRBJ2-3; 9 bases line up with TRBD2. The CDR3 is 18 amino acids. Germline CDR1 SGHTA, CDR2 FQGNSA. V was clipped by 4 bases and J by 0 bases; unmatched bases: 11. CDR3 nucleotide sequence: TGTGCCAGCAGCTCCTCCCGTAGCGGGGGCATTAGCACAGATACGCAGTATTTT. Protein product: CASSSSRSGGISTDTQYF.

This clonotype was recorded once. The CDR3 DNA sequence: TGTGCCAGCACCTCAACAGGGGGCAACGGGGAGCTGTTTTTT. Its translation is CASTSTGGNGELFF. This rearrangement joins TRBV3-1 to TRBJ2-2; 9 bases agree with TRBD1. CDR1 and CDR2 (germline): LGHDT, YNNKEL (reference sequence). Trimming cost V 7 bases and J 7 bases; bases outside gene matches: 7. The CDR3 extends over 14 amino acids.

The genes are TRBV7-3 and TRBJ2-7; tentative D call: TRBD2 (6 bases). Germline values: CDR1 SGHTA, CDR2 FQGTGA. V lost 5 bases and J lost 5, with 22 bases in between. This CDR3 contains 16 residues. CDR3 sequence (DNA): TGTGCCAGCAGCCGAACCACCGGGACCGGAGGGGACGAGCAGTACTTC. Translated: CASSRTTGTGGDEQYF. Full variable domain (rest looked up from reference TRBV7-3 and TRBJ2-7): GAGVSQTPSNKVTEKGKYVELRCDPISGHTALYWYRQSLGQGPEFLIYFQGTGAADDSGLPNDRFFAVRPEGSVSTLKIQRTERGDSAVYLCASSRTTGTGGDEQYFGPGTRLTVT.

The chain carries TRBV2 and TRBJ1-2; D is uncertain. Looked up from germline, CDR1 is SNHLY and CDR2 is FYNNEI. Trimming removed 0 bases from V and 6 bases from J, with 8 bases in between. The CDR3 is 13 residues long. CDR3 coding DNA: TGTGCCAGCAGTGAAGCAAGACGGGATGGCTACACCTTC. Its translation: CASSEARRDGYTF.

The chain combines TRBV20-1 with TRBJ1-1; 8 nucleotides line up with TRBD1. V lost 0 bases to trimming and J lost 3 bases; unmatched junction nucleotides: 6. Per germline, CDR1 DFQATT and CDR2 SNEGSKA (reference sequence). The CDR3 is 15 residues long. The CDR3 bases are TGCAGTGCTAGAGATCAGGGGGCCGGGGACACTGAAGCTTTCTTT. It encodes CSARDQGAGDTEAFF.

The chain is built from TRBV3-1 and TRBJ2-5; 12 bases match TRBD2. Trimming at V came to 7 bases and at J to 6 bases, leaving 6 bases not matched to a gene. CDR1 LGHDT and CDR2 YNNKEL come from the germline V gene (reference sequence). CDR3 length equals 14 residues. The CDR3 is CASISSGGAKTQYF. CDR3 bases: TGTGCCAGCATATCTAGCGGGGGGGCAAAGACCCAGTACTTC.